The 19 T cell receptor beta chains listed next were all sequenced from one sample in a study of T cells after yellow fever vaccination. TCRdb analysed the 5' RACE reads with MiXCR anew, one entry per CDR3 protein. This table holds approximately 450,000 distinct CDR3 sequences, 15% to 20% found once. The sequences come from PBMCs, collected before the yellow fever booster vaccination. These receptors originate from a man aged 18 to 30 who received the YFV17D yellow fever vaccine.

The chain has TRBV12-3 or TRBV12-4 and TRBJ2-2, with D tentatively TRBD1 (6 bases). The CDR3 has 15 residues. The V gene lost 2 bases and the J gene lost 6 bases, with 13 bases spanning the gap. The CDR3 here is CASSLRQGIAGELFF. CDR3 coding DNA: TGTGCCAGCAGTTTACGCCAGGGGATCGCCGGGGAGCTGTTTTTT.

This clonotype was seen only a few times. In DNA, the CDR3 is TGTGCCAGCAGCCGAAGTGGTGGGACACCGGGTGACATTCAGTACTTC. This sequence encodes CASSRSGGTPGDIQYF. V and J are TRBV7-3 and TRBJ2-4, with D possibly TRBD1 on 6 matching bases. The CDR3 loop spans 16 amino acids. Germline assignment: CDR1 SGHTA and CDR2 FQGTGA. Deletions cut 5 bases from V and 8 bases from J, with 22 bases between.

This clonotype has only a few counts. The rearrangement links TRBV4-3 to TRBJ1-4; D not certain. V was shortened by 0 bases and J by 7 bases, with 15 bases between the two germline ends. CDR3 size: 16 residues. CDR1 and CDR2 from the germline V gene are LGHNA and YSLEER. The CDR3 DNA reads TGCGCCAGCAGCCAAGAGGCGAGGAGAAGGTTTGAAAAACTGTTTTTT. It translates to CASSQEARRRFEKLFF.

This clonotype occurred many times. The gene calls are TRBV7-2 and TRBJ1-2; tentative D call: TRBD1 (5 bases). CDR3 length: 17 residues. Germline CDR1 is SGHTA and CDR2 is FQGNSA. V dropped 4 bases and J dropped 7 bases, with 25 bases sitting between them. CDR3 DNA: TGTGCCAGCAGCTCCCGAAGGCAGGGCAGCTCCCTCGTTGGCTACACCTTC. Protein sequence: CASSSRRQGSSLVGYTF. The full variable domain, with the rest looked up from reference TRBV7-2 and TRBJ1-2, is GAGVSQSPSNKVTEKGKDVELRCDPISGHTALYWYRQSLGQGLEFLIYFQGNSAPDKSGLPSDRFSAERTGGSVSTLTIQRTQQEDSAVYLCASSSRRQGSSLVGYTFGSGTRLTVV.

This sequence joins TRBV7-2 and TRBJ1-2; D call uncertain. The CDR3 runs to 14 residues. Between the trimmed V and J ends, which lost 5 bases and 3 bases, there was a span of 13 bases. Germline V CDR1 and CDR2: SGHTA, FQGNSA. The CDR3 DNA is TGTGCCAGCAGCACCTTCCAACCCGACTATGGCTACACCTTC. It codes for CASSTFQPDYGYTF.

There are many counts of this clonotype. The chain recombines TRBV7-2 with TRBJ1-2; D unresolved. The germline gives CDR1 SGHTA, CDR2 FQGNSA. Trimming cost V 1 base and J 7 bases, with 10 bases left between them. The CDR3 sequence is 13 residues long. The CDR3 sequence: CASSLEANIGYTF. DNA of the CDR3: TGTGCCAGCAGCTTAGAAGCTAATATTGGCTACACCTTC.

The genes are TRBV20-1 and TRBJ1-6; D is ambiguous. Per the germline V gene, CDR1 is DFQATT and CDR2 is SNEGSKA (reference sequence). Trimming left V 5 bases short and J 8 bases short, with 10 bases between. This CDR3 comprises 12 residues. The CDR3 DNA is TGCAGTGCTTGGCTACCGGATTCACCCCTCCACTTT. Translated, it gives CSAWLPDSPLHF.

This sequence joins TRBV12-3 or TRBV12-4 and TRBJ2-3; 7 positions match TRBD1. The CDR3 covers 13 residues. The V and J ends lost 3 bases and 11 bases, in that order; junction bases with no gene match: 8. The CDR3 sequence is CASSFQGVYGQYF. The CDR3 DNA sequence: TGTGCCAGCAGTTTTCAGGGGGTTTATGGGCAGTATTTT.

Concerning this clonotype itself: This may come from a read error, since a much larger clone is one base off. The chain joins TRBV6-2 or TRBV6-3 to TRBJ2-2; D possibly corresponds to TRBD1 (5 bases). This CDR3 comprises 17 residues. Germline V CDR1 and CDR2: MNHEY, SVGEGT. V lost 7 bases, J lost 4 bases, and 22 bases lay in between. CDR3 in amino acids: CASIKGRRVGRTGELFF. Written as DNA, the CDR3 is TGTGCCAGCATCAAAGGCCGCCGGGTGGGGCGCACCGGGGAGCTGTTTTTT.

The J gene is TRBJ2-1, the V gene TRBV18, with D perhaps matching TRBD1 (5 bases). Trimming removed 0 bases from V and 8 bases from J, with 11 bases in between. The CDR3 totals 14 residues. The germline gives CDR1 KGHSH, CDR2 LQKENI. The chain's CDR3 is CASSPPAGFDEQFF. CDR3 sequence (DNA): TGTGCCAGCTCACCACCGGCAGGGTTCGATGAGCAGTTCTTC.

This clonotype showed up just a few times. The gene calls are TRBV4-1 and TRBJ2-7; a possible D gene is TRBD1 (5 bases). Germline loops: CDR1 MGHRA, CDR2 YSYEKL. This CDR3 has 15 residues. Between the trimmed V and J ends, which lost 0 bases and 3 bases, there was a span of 12 bases. In nucleotides, the CDR3 is TGCGCCAGCAGCCAAGATTTGGGGCGCGTCTACGAGCAGTACTTC. Protein sequence: CASSQDLGRVYEQYF.

This clonotype was found a few times. The rearrangement uses TRBV12-3 or TRBV12-4 and TRBJ2-5; TRBD2 aligns across 7 bases. The CDR3 runs 16 residues. Unmatched junction bases numbered 13, after V lost 7 bases and J lost 2 bases. The CDR3 DNA follows: TGTGCCAGCACCGAGCGGGACGGGAGATCTCAAGAGACCCAGTACTTC. The encoded protein is CASTERDGRSQETQYF.

CDR3 sequence: CASSQAGNTKSGYTF. The CDR3 DNA sequence: TGTGCCAGCAGCCAAGCGGGCAATACTAAGAGTGGCTACACCTTC. The rearrangement uses TRBV3-1 and TRBJ1-2; D is uncertain. The germline CDR1 and CDR2 sequences are LGHDT and YNNKEL (reference sequence). V gave up 1 base and J gave up 7 bases, with 16 bases separating them. The CDR3 runs 15 residues.

This clonotype was seen more than once but under ten times. The V call is TRBV20-1, the J call TRBJ2-7; weak D call: TRBD1 (5 bases). V dropped 5 bases and J dropped 5 bases, with 19 bases sitting between them. The CDR3 has 14 residues. Germline V gene sequence: CDR1 DFQATT, CDR2 SNEGSKA (reference sequence). In DNA, the CDR3 is TGCAGTGCTCCAGGGTTAGGGCGCCGGGACGAGCAGTACTTC. Translation: CSAPGLGRRDEQYF.

The V gene is TRBV9, the J gene TRBJ2-1, with D uncertain. The CDR3 is 11 amino acids. V dropped 2 bases and J dropped 10 bases, with 7 bases sitting between them. The V gene's germline CDR1 is SGDLS and CDR2 YYNGEE. The CDR3 is CASSVGQEQFF. CDR3 in DNA: TGTGCCAGCAGCGTTGGGCAAGAGCAGTTCTTC. The variable domain in full, completed from reference TRBV9 and TRBJ2-1, reads DSGVTQTPKHLITATGQRVTLRCSPRSGDLSVYWYQQSLDQGLQFLIQYYNGEERAKGNILERFSAQQFPDLHSELNLSSLELGDSALYFCASSVGQEQFFGPGTRLTVL.

Only a few counts were recorded for this clonotype. V usage is TRBV10-3 and J usage is TRBJ2-3, with 8 bases lining up with TRBD1. After removal of 4 bases from V and 3 bases from J, the junction contained 0 bases not matched to a gene. This CDR3 has 13 amino acids. Germline V gene lookup returns CDR1 ENHRY and CDR2 SYGVKD. The CDR3 protein is CAISGTGTDTQYF. The DNA of the CDR3 is TGTGCCATCAGTGGGACAGGGACAGATACGCAGTATTTT.

This chain uses TRBV12-5 with TRBJ2-7, with 9 positions matching TRBD1. The CDR3 has 14 residues. The germline CDR1 and CDR2 sequences are LGHNT and FRNRAP. Unmatched junction bases numbered 6, after V lost 7 bases and J lost 2 bases. CDR3 protein: CASAETGGTYEQYF. The CDR3 DNA sequence: TGTGCTAGTGCCGAGACAGGGGGGACCTACGAGCAGTACTTC.

The table lists this clonotype with a few counts. The chain links TRBV2 to TRBJ1-6; perhaps TRBD1 as D (5 bases). Germline CDR1 reads SNHLY; CDR2 reads FYNNEI. CDR3 length: 13 amino acids. The V and J ends lost 6 bases and 8 bases respectively, with 11 bases between them. CDR3 bases: TGTGCCAGCAGGGGGACTCCGGATTCACCCCTCCACTTT. Amino acids: CASRGTPDSPLHF.

This clonotype was found many times. J is TRBJ1-2 and V is TRBV20-1; D possibly corresponds to TRBD1 (5 bases). Trimming took off 5 bases at V and 6 bases at J, with 16 bases between the two ends. CDR3 length: 13 residues. CDR1 DFQATT and CDR2 SNEGSKA come from the germline V gene (reference sequence). This CDR3 reads CSAVRVDINGYTF. The CDR3 DNA sequence: TGCAGTGCTGTCAGGGTTGACATTAATGGCTACACCTTC.